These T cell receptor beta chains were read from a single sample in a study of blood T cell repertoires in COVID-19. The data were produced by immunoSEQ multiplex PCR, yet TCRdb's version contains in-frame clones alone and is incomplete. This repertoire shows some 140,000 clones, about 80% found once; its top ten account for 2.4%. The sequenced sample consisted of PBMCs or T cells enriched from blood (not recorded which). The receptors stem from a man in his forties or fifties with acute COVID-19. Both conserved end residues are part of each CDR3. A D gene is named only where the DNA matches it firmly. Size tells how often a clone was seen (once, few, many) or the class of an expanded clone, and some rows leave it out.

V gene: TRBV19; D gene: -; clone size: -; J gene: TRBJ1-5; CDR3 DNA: TGTGCCAGTAGTAGCAGGGAACATCAGCCCCAGCATTTT; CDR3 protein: CASSSREHQPQHF
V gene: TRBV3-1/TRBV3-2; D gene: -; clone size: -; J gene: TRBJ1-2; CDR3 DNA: TGTGCCAGCAGCCCCCATAGGGGGTGGGTTGGCTACACCTTC; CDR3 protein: CASSPHRGWVGYTF
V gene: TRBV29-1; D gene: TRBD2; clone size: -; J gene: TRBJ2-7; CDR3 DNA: TGCAGCGTTGCCCTGGGACTAGATGACGAGCAGTACTTC; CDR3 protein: CSVALGLDDEQYF
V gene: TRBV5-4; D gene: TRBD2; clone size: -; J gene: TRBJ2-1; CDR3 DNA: TGTGCCAGCAGCTTACCCGGACTAGCGGGAGGGCATGAGCAGTTCTTC; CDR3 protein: CASSLPGLAGGHEQFF
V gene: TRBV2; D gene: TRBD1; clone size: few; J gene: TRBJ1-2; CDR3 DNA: TGTGCCAGCATGGCAGTTGACAGGGTTTTTGGCTACACCTTC; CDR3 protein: CASMAVDRVFGYTF
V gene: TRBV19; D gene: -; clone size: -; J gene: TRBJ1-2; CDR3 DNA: TGTGCCAGTAGTAGGATGGGAGAGGCAGGTGGCTACACCTTC; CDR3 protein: CASSRMGEAGGYTF
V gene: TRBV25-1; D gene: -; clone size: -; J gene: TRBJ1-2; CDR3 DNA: TGTGCCAGCAGTGGGGGGGGCTCCTATAACTATGGCTACACCTTC; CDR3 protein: CASSGGGSYNYGYTF
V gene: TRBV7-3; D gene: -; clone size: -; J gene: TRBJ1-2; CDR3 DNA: TGTGCCAGCAGCTCAGGGAACTATGGCTACACCTTC; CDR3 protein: CASSSGNYGYTF
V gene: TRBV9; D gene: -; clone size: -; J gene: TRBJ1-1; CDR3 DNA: TGTGCCAGCAGCGTAGAAGGGGCGTGGGGTTTTACTGAAGCTTTCTTT; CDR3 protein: CASSVEGAWGFTEAFF
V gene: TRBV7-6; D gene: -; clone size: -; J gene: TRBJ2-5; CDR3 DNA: TGTGCCAGCAGCTCAACGGGAGAGACCCAGTACTTC; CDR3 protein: CASSSTGETQYF
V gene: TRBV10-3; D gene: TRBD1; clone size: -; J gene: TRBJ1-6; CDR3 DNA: TGTGCCACCTGGGCCGGACAGGGCAATTCACCCCTCCACTTT; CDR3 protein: CATWAGQGNSPLHF
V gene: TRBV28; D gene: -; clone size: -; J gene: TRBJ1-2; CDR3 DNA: TGTGCCAGCAGTGAGACCGGGACACCCTATGGCTACACCTTC; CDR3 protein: CASSETGTPYGYTF
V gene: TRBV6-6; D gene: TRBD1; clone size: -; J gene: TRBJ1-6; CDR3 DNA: TGTGCCAGCAGTACGCCGACAGGGGTGAATTCACCCCTCCACTTT; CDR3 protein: CASSTPTGVNSPLHF
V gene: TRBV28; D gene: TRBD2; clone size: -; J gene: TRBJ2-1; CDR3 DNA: TGTGCCAGCAGTTTAAGCGGGAGGGACAAGCAGTTCTTC; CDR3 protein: CASSLSGRDKQFF
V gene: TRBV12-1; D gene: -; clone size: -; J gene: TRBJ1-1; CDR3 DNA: TGTGCCAGCACTCCCCGGGTCCAGAACACTGAAGCTTTCTTT; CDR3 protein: CASTPRVQNTEAFF
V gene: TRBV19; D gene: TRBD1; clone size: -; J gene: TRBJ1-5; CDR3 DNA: TGTGCCAGTAGTATAGGGGACAGCGCCACGCAGCCCCAGCATTTT; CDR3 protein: CASSIGDSATQPQHF
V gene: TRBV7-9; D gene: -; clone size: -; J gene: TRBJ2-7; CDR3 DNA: TGTGCCAGCAGCTTGGCAGCGGACTACTACGAGCAGTACTTC; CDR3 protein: CASSLAADYYEQYF
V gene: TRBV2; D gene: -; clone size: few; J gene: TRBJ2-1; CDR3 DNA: TGTGCCAGCCAGGCAGGGTCCTCCTACAATGAGCAGTTCTTC; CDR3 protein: CASQAGSSYNEQFF
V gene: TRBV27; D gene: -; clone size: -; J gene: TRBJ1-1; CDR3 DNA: TGTGCCAGCAGGTATCCAGGGAACACTGAAGCTTTCTTT; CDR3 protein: CASRYPGNTEAFF
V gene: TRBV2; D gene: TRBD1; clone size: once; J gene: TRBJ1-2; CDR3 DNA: TGTGCCAGCAGTCAACAGGGGCCAAGGGGCTACACCTTC; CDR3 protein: CASSQQGPRGYTF
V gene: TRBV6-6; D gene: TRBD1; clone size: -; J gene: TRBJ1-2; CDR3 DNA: TGTGCCAGCAGTATCGGGACAGGGGGCTTGTATGGCTACACCTTC; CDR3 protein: CASSIGTGGLYGYTF
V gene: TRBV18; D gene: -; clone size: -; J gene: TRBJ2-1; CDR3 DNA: TGTGCCAGCTCACCACCGAGGACTATTCACAATGAGCAGTTCTTC; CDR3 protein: CASSPPRTIHNEQFF
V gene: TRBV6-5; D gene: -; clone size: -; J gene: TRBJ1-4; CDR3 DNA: TGTGCCAGCAGTTTAGGGGTCGTCAATGAAAAACTGTTTTTT; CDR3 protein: CASSLGVVNEKLFF
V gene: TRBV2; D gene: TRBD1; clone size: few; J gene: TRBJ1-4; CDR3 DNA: TGTGCCAGCAGGGGGAGGGACAGGATTGAAAAACTGTTTTTT; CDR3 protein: CASRGRDRIEKLFF
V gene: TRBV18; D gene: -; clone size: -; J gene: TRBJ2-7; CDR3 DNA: TGTGCCAGCTCACCACCCCCGGTTTGGCTAGATCAGCGTGAGCAGTACTTC; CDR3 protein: CASSPPPVWLDQREQYF
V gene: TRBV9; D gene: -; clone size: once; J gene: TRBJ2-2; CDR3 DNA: TGTGCCAGCAGCGTGAGGGCCCAGCCCTCATCCGGGGAGCTGTTTTTT; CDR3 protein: CASSVRAQPSSGELFF
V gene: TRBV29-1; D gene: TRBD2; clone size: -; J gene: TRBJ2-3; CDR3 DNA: TGCAGCGTTAGGAGGACTAGCCAAGATACGCAGTATTTT; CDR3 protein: CSVRRTSQDTQYF
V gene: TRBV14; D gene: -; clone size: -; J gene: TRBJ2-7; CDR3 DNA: TGTGCCTCTTCTTCAGATTTCTACGAGCAGTACTTC; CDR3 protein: CASSSDFYEQYF
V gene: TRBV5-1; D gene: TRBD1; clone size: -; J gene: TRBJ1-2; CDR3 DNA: TGCGCCAGCTCACCCGGGACAGGGACTTCTAACTATGGCTACACCTTC; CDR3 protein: CASSPGTGTSNYGYTF
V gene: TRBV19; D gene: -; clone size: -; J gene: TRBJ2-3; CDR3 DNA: TGTGCCAGTAGTGCCCCTGGACGGGAGATAGATACGCAGTATTTT; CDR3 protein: CASSAPGREIDTQYF
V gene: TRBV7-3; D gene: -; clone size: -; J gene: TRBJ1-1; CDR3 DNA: TGTGCCAGCAGCTTAGCGGGTTACGGTGAAGCTTTCTTT; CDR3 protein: CASSLAGYGEAFF
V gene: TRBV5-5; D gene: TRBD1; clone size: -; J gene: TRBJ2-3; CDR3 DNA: TGTGCCAGCAGCTTGGCTTATGCCGGGACAGATAACACAGATACGCAGTATTTT; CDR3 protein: CASSLAYAGTDNTDTQYF
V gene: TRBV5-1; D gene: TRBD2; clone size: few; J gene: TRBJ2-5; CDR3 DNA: TGCGCCAGCAGCCACCTAGGGACTACCCAAGAGACCCAGTACTTC; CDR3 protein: CASSHLGTTQETQYF
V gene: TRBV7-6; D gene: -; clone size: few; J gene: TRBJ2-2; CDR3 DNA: TGTGCCAGCAGCCTCGGACAGGGTGGAGCGGGAGGTCCCGGGGAGCTGTTTTTT; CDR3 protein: CASSLGQGGAGGPGELFF
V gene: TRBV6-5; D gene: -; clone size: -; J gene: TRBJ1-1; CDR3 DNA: TGTGCCAGCAGTACCGACAGTACTGAAGCTTTCTTT; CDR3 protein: CASSTDSTEAFF
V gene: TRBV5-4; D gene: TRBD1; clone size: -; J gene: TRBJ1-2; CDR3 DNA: TGTGCCAGCAGCGCGGACAGGGCCGGACTCGACTACACCTTC; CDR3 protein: CASSADRAGLDYTF
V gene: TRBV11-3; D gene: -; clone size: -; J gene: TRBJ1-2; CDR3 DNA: TGTGCCAGCAGCTTAGGGAGCGGGGGTGCCTATGGCTACACCTTC; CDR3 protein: CASSLGSGGAYGYTF
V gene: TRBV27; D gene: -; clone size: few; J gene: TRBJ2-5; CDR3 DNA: TGTGCCAGCAGTTTTTGGGCAGGGGGGATGGAGACCCAGTACTTC; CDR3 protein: CASSFWAGGMETQYF
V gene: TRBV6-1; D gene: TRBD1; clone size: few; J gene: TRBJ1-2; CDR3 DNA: TGTGCCAGCAGTGATGGGCAGGGGGAGTATGGCTACACCTTC; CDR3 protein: CASSDGQGEYGYTF
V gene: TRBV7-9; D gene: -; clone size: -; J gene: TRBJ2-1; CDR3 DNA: TGTGCCAGCAGCCCTGCGGGGGCCAATGAGCAGTTCTTC; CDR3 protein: CASSPAGANEQFF
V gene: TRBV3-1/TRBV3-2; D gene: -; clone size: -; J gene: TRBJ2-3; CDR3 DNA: TGTGCCAGCAGCCCTGGGGGGCCGACAGGGTTTCAACCAGGTACGCAGTATTTT; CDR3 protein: CASSPGGPTGFQPGTQYF